The 32 T cell receptor beta chains below all came from one sample that was sequenced in a study of blood T cell repertoires in COVID-19. The table came from immunoSEQ multiplex PCR; TCRdb's copy has only in-frame clones and leaves some out. The table has some 69,000 clones, 81% seen once. What was sequenced was peripheral blood. The origin of the receptors is a woman in her sixties or seventies with acute or convalescent COVID-19.

The chain has TRBV6-5 and TRBJ2-3; D is unresolved. Germline CDR1 MNHEY, CDR2 SVGAGI. The CDR3 loop spans 13 amino acids. Trimming cost V 4 bases and J 4 bases, with 9 bases left between them. The CDR3: CASSLSSSDTQYF. In DNA form, the CDR3 reads TGTGCCAGCAGTTTAAGCTCTTCAGATACGCAGTATTTT.

This clone has just a few counts. The gene calls are TRBV7-9 and TRBJ2-1; 8 bases line up with TRBD2. Trimming took 2 bases from V and 3 from J; bases not matched to a gene: 3. The CDR3 sequence is 15 residues long. CDR1 and CDR2 from the germline V gene are SEHNR and FQNEAQ (reference sequence). The CDR3 spells CASSLSGSLYNEQFF. The CDR3, as DNA: TGTGCCAGCAGCTTAAGCGGGAGCCTCTACAATGAGCAGTTCTTC.

The chain employs TRBV10-3 and TRBJ1-5; TRBD1 aligns across 7 bases. CDR3 length: 15 residues. The V and J ends lost 2 bases and 3 bases, in that order; junction bases with no gene match: 4. Germline V CDR1 and CDR2: ENHRY, SYGVKD. Here the CDR3 reads CAISEGRGDNQPQHF. DNA for the CDR3: TGTGCCATCAGTGAGGGCAGGGGGGACAATCAGCCCCAGCATTTT.

The chain uses TRBV18 and TRBJ1-5; TRBD1 aligns across 8 bases. Germline CDR1 KGHSH, CDR2 LQKENI. Germline trimming cut 6 bases from V and 1 base from J; bases unmatched to any gene: 8. This CDR3 contains 16 residues. CDR3 region: CASSVQGAGSNQPQHF. The CDR3 DNA reads TGTGCCAGCTCGGTTCAGGGGGCGGGGAGCAATCAGCCCCAGCATTTT.

The rearrangement uses TRBV27 and TRBJ1-1, with D hard to call. The CDR3 contains 15 residues. V was clipped by 5 bases and J by 0 bases, with 13 bases between them. Germline CDR1 reads MNHEY; CDR2 reads SMNVEV (reference sequence). As DNA, the CDR3 is TGTGCCAGCAGTGGAGGTATGCGGATGAACACTGAAGCTTTCTTT. Amino acid sequence: CASSGGMRMNTEAFF.

This clone was detected once. V and J are TRBV28 and TRBJ2-1; D may be TRBD2 (6 bases). The germline CDR1 and CDR2 sequences are MDHEN and SYDVKM. The CDR3 spans 14 residues. V lost 1 base to trimming and J lost 7 bases, with 11 bases between them. CDR3 protein: CASSLLAGRNEQFF. The DNA for the CDR3 is TGTGCCAGCAGTTTATTGGCAGGGAGGAATGAGCAGTTCTTC.

The V and J genes are TRBV4-2 and TRBJ2-5; 11 bases match TRBD2. The CDR3 is 18 residues long. V gave up 0 bases and J gave up 4 bases; unmatched junction bases: 10. Germline loops: CDR1 LGHNA, CDR2 YNFKEQ. CDR3 sequence: CASSQEALAGGWRETQYF. The CDR3 DNA is TGTGCCAGCAGCCAAGAGGCGCTAGCGGGAGGATGGAGAGAGACCCAGTACTTC.

This clone was counted a single time. The genes are TRBV5-1 and TRBJ1-1; D possibly corresponds to TRBD1 (6 bases). Germline V gene lookup returns CDR1 SGHRS and CDR2 YFSETQ. V lost 4 bases, J lost 3 bases, and 16 bases lay in between. The CDR3 consists of 15 residues. The CDR3 sequence is CASSVGGASDTEAFF. The CDR3 bases are TGCGCCAGCAGCGTCGGGGGGGCGAGCGACACTGAAGCTTTCTTT.

The V call is TRBV6-1, the J call TRBJ1-5; D is possibly TRBD1 (6 bases). The CDR3 extends over 15 amino acids. Germline CDR1 MNHNS, CDR2 SASEGT. V was clipped by 3 bases and J by 4 bases, with 13 bases between them. CDR3 in amino acids: CASSDLTGLNQPQHF. For the CDR3, the DNA is TGTGCCAGCAGTGATCTCACAGGGCTAAATCAGCCCCAGCATTTT.

The chain employs TRBV5-4 and TRBJ1-6, with D possibly matching TRBD1 (6 bases). Per germline, CDR1 SGHNT and CDR2 YYREEE (reference sequence). V was clipped by 4 bases and J by 7 bases, with 15 bases between them. The CDR3 is 15 residues long. The CDR3 DNA reads as TGTGCCAGCAGCATCACCAGGGGTGGGAATTCACCCCTCCACTTT. This encodes CASSITRGGNSPLHF.

The chain joins TRBV6-5 to TRBJ1-5; D may be TRBD1 (5 bases). The CDR3 contains 14 residues. Germline loops: CDR1 MNHEY, CDR2 SVGAGI. Trimming cost V 2 bases and J 10 bases, with 15 bases left between them. The CDR3 region has the DNA TGTGCCAGCAGTTACATAGGGGCCCGAGCCCCCCAGCATTTT. It specifies CASSYIGARAPQHF.

The V call is TRBV11-2, the J call TRBJ2-7; a possible D gene is TRBD2 (6 bases). This CDR3 comprises 15 residues. Germline V gene data show CDR1 as SGHAT and CDR2 as FQNNGV. Between the trimmed V and J ends, which lost 7 bases and 2 bases, there was a span of 18 bases. CDR3 region: CASTWGRELTYEQYF. Written as DNA, the CDR3 is TGTGCCAGCACCTGGGGACGGGAGCTAACCTACGAGCAGTACTTC.

V usage is TRBV5-1 and J usage is TRBJ2-3, with D possibly being TRBD2 (6 bases). This CDR3 spans 14 amino acids. The V end was cut by 4 bases, the J end by 1 base, with 10 bases between. In germline, CDR1 is SGHRS, CDR2 YFSETQ. The DNA of the CDR3 is TGCGCCAGCAGCGATAGCGGCCGCACAGATACGCAGTATTTT. Protein: CASSDSGRTDTQYF.

This clone was recorded only once. V usage is TRBV28 and J usage is TRBJ2-7; maybe TRBD1 (5 bases). V was pared by 6 bases and J by 7 bases, with 22 bases between. Germline assignment: CDR1 MDHEN and CDR2 SYDVKM. The CDR3 sequence is 15 residues long. CDR3 nucleotide sequence: TGTGCCAGCAGCCCTATGGTAGGCAGGGCTAGGGAGCAGTACTTC. Amino acids: CASSPMVGRAREQYF.

In this sample, this clone turned up once. V and J are TRBV28 and TRBJ2-1; maybe TRBD2 (5 bases). V was clipped by 8 bases and J by 7 bases, with 15 bases between them. The CDR3 has 13 residues. Germline V lookup: CDR1 MDHEN, CDR2 SYDVKM. CDR3 in amino acids: CASGLRALNEQFF. The CDR3 coding sequence is TGTGCCAGCGGACTTCGGGCGCTAAATGAGCAGTTCTTC. Looking up the rest from reference TRBV28 and TRBJ2-1 gives the full variable domain: DVKVTQSSRYLVKRTGEKVFLECVQDMDHENMFWYRQDPGLGLRLIYFSYDVKMKEKGDIPEGYSVSREKKERFSLILESASTNQTSMYLCASGLRALNEQFFGPGTRLTVL.

This chain links TRBV27 with TRBJ2-7; no clear D gene. This CDR3 spans 13 amino acids. Germline CDR1 MNHEY, CDR2 SMNVEV (reference sequence). Trimming took off 6 bases at V and 0 bases at J, with 9 bases between the two ends. CDR3 loop: CASSPQVSYEQYF. The CDR3 DNA is TGTGCCAGCAGCCCTCAGGTCTCCTACGAGCAGTACTTC.

The genes are TRBV11-2 and TRBJ2-1, with 10 bases identical to TRBD2. Germline V CDR1 and CDR2: SGHAT, FQNNGV. V lost 5 bases, J lost 4 bases, and 8 bases stayed unmatched. CDR3 size: 16 residues. CDR3 sequence reads: CASSLKAGGMYNEQFF. DNA for the CDR3: TGTGCCAGCAGCCTAAAAGCGGGAGGGATGTACAATGAGCAGTTCTTC. Looking up the rest from reference TRBV11-2 and TRBJ2-1 gives the full variable domain: EAGVAQSPRYKIIEKRQSVAFWCNPISGHATLYWYQQILGQGPKLLIQFQNNGVVDDSQLPKDRFSAERLKGVDSTLKIQPAKLEDSAVYLCASSLKAGGMYNEQFFGPGTRLTVL.

The chain combines TRBV28 with TRBJ1-5; 7 nucleotides align to TRBD1. The CDR3 length is 13 residues. With V trimmed by 5 bases and J by 6 bases, 4 bases remained unmatched. Germline CDR1 is MDHEN and CDR2 is SYDVKM. The CDR3 DNA sequence: TGTGCCAGCAGTCTAACAGGGGTTCAGCCCCAGCATTTT. Protein: CASSLTGVQPQHF.

The J gene is TRBJ2-1, the V gene TRBV28, with D maybe TRBD2 (6 bases). There are 16 residues in the CDR3. Between the trimmed V and J ends, which lost 0 bases and 0 bases, there was a span of 9 bases. Germline V gives CDR1 MDHEN, CDR2 SYDVKM. The CDR3 sequence: CASSLWLTSSYNEQFF. The CDR3 nucleotides read TGTGCCAGCAGTTTATGGTTGACTAGCTCCTACAATGAGCAGTTCTTC.

This clone appeared once. The V gene is TRBV12-5, the J gene TRBJ2-3, with 9 bases matching TRBD1. V lost 4 bases to trimming and J lost 3 bases; unmatched junction nucleotides: 8. CDR3 length: 16 residues. CDR1 is LGHNT, CDR2 FRNRAP, per germline. The CDR3 here is CASGSGTGIRTDTQYF. The DNA for the CDR3 is TGTGCTAGTGGTTCCGGGACAGGGATAAGGACAGATACGCAGTATTTT.

V is TRBV28 and J is TRBJ1-2, with D possibly matching TRBD1 (6 bases). The germline V gene encodes CDR1 MDHEN and CDR2 SYDVKM. V lost 7 bases, J lost 6 bases, and 21 bases lay in between. This CDR3 has 15 amino acids. The CDR3 bases are TGTGCCAGCAAAAGTGAGGCAGGGGAGTTGCATGGCTACACCTTC. Amino acids: CASKSEAGELHGYTF.

The chain has TRBV2 and TRBJ1-2; D unclear. The germline V and J ends were trimmed by 7 bases and 2 bases, with 14 bases remaining between them. The CDR3 spans 14 residues. The germline gives CDR1 SNHLY, CDR2 FYNNEI. The CDR3, as DNA: TGTGCCAGCACCCTTGGGAGGGTCAACTATGGCTACACCTTC. This encodes CASTLGRVNYGYTF.

The chain joins TRBV19 to TRBJ2-7; 9 bases line up with TRBD1. The CDR3 is 14 amino acids. Germline-derived CDR1 and CDR2 are LNHDA and SQIVND (reference sequence). V was pared by 4 bases and J by 3 bases, with 4 bases of the junction left unmatched. The DNA for the CDR3 is TGTGCCAGTAGTACCGGGACAGGGCGCTACGAGCAGTACTTC. It specifies CASSTGTGRYEQYF.

The chain employs TRBV18 and TRBJ1-2; TRBD1 agrees at 7 bases. Looked up from germline, CDR1 is KGHSH and CDR2 is LQKENI. The ends lost 3 bases at V and 4 bases at J; junction bases unmatched: 8. The CDR3 sequence is 15 residues long. CDR3: CASSPAAGGSYGYTF. The CDR3 DNA reads TGTGCCAGCTCACCGGCGGCAGGGGGAAGCTATGGCTACACCTTC. The full variable domain, rest sourced from reference TRBV18 and TRBJ1-2, is NAGVMQNPRHLVRRRGQEARLRCSPMKGHSHVYWYRQLPEEGLKFMVYLQKENIIDESGMPKERFSAEFPKEGPSILRIQQVVRGDSAAYFCASSPAAGGSYGYTFGSGTRLTVV.

The gene calls are TRBV27 and TRBJ1-1, with D perhaps TRBD1 (6 bases). Germline V gene lookup returns CDR1 MNHEY and CDR2 SMNVEV (reference sequence). The V gene lost 2 bases and the J gene lost 3 bases, with 16 bases spanning the gap. There are 16 residues in the CDR3. CDR3 amino acids: CASSLMGAVRDTEAFF. For the CDR3, the DNA is TGTGCCAGCAGTTTAATGGGGGCCGTTCGGGACACTGAAGCTTTCTTT.

The table lists this clone with a few counts. This chain links TRBV7-6 with TRBJ2-3; the match to TRBD2 covers 9 bases. Germline V gene sequence: CDR1 SGHVS, CDR2 FNYEAQ. V lost 2 bases to trimming and J lost 0 bases; unmatched junction nucleotides: 9. This CDR3 region has 18 residues. The CDR3 loop is CASSLKSWLAGSTDTQYF. CDR3 bases: TGTGCCAGCAGCTTAAAGAGTTGGCTAGCGGGGAGCACAGATACGCAGTATTTT.

The chain carries TRBV6-4 and TRBJ1-1, with D perhaps TRBD1 (5 bases). The CDR3 has 13 residues. Germline CDR1 MRHNA, CDR2 SNTAGT. V shed 3 bases and J shed 2 bases, with 7 bases lying between them. The CDR3 nucleotides are TGTGCCAGCAGTGAGACAGCTAACACTGAAGCTTTCTTT. Translated: CASSETANTEAFF.

The chain employs TRBV6-5 and TRBJ1-3; D is unresolved. In germline, CDR1 is MNHEY, CDR2 SVGAGI. The CDR3 has 16 amino acids. Trimming left V 2 bases short and J 0 bases short, with 11 bases between. CDR3 nucleotide sequence: TGTGCCAGCAGTTACGGTATAGGACTCTCTGGAAACACCATATATTTT. This gives the protein CASSYGIGLSGNTIYF.

The chain recombines TRBV29-1 with TRBJ1-3, with D unclear. This CDR3 is built from 16 residues. Trimming pared 6 bases from V and 0 bases from J, leaving 18 bases between. CDR1 and CDR2 (germline): SQVTM, ANQGSEA. The CDR3 nucleotides read TGCAGCGTCCGTACCATCGGGATTCTCTCTGGAAACACCATATATTTT. Translation gives CSVRTIGILSGNTIYF. The full variable domain, completed using reference TRBV29-1 and TRBJ1-3, is SAVISQKPSRDICQRGTSLTIQCQVDSQVTMMFWYRQQPGQSLTLIATANQGSEATYESGFVIDKFPISRPNLTFSTLTVSNMSPEDSSIYLCSVRTIGILSGNTIYFGEGSWLTVV.

The chain's CDR3 is CASSLSAGTGSYEQYF. The CDR3 DNA is TGTGCCAGCAGCTTATCGGCCGGGACAGGGTCCTACGAGCAGTACTTC. This chain connects TRBV11-2 to TRBJ2-7; 9 bases map to TRBD1. The J segment lost 1 base and the V segment lost 2 bases, leaving 6 bases of the junction unmatched. CDR1 SGHAT and CDR2 FQNNGV come from the germline V gene. The CDR3 contains 16 residues.

The CDR3 region is CASSYSPPRQGSIQYF. CDR3 nucleotides: TGTGCCAGCAGTTACTCCCCTCCCCGACAGGGGAGCATTCAGTACTTC. This chain joins TRBV6-2 or TRBV6-3 and TRBJ2-4; 8 bases line up with TRBD1. CDR1 and CDR2 (germline): MNHEY, SVGEGT. V gave up 0 bases and J gave up 9 bases; unmatched junction bases: 10. This CDR3 is built from 16 residues.

This clone occurred once. The chain recombines TRBV3-1 (or the pseudogene TRBV3-2) with TRBJ1-2, with D possibly TRBD1 on 6 matching bases. CDR1 and CDR2 from the germline V gene are LGHDT and YNNKEL (reference sequence). The CDR3 consists of 13 residues. The germline V and J ends were trimmed by 3 bases and 4 bases, with 9 bases remaining between them. The CDR3 reads CASSQGAGYGYTF. As DNA, the CDR3 is TGTGCCAGCAGCCAGGGGGCGGGCTATGGCTACACCTTC.